Below are 20 T cell receptor beta chains sequenced from a single sample in a study of CD8 T cells in ankylosing spondylitis. TCRdb re-analysed the 5' RACE reads in MiXCR, keeping a single row per CDR3 protein. The sample contains approximately 12,000 distinct CDR3 sequences, roughly 3% of which appear only once. The sequenced sample was blood, either unsorted or a sorted T cell fraction (not recorded which). These receptors all come from a male donor with ankylosing spondylitis or in good health (not recorded which).

This clonotype ranks as medium-sized. CDR3 in DNA: TGTGCCAGCAGGGGTGATAGTAACACCGGGGAGCTGTTTTTT. Amino acids: CASRGDSNTGELFF. The chain has TRBV9 and TRBJ2-2; D gene unclear. The germline V gene encodes CDR1 SGDLS and CDR2 YYNGEE. Trimming pared 5 bases from V and 2 bases from J, leaving 10 bases between. There are 14 residues in the CDR3.

Many counts were recorded for this clonotype. The genes are TRBV9 and TRBJ2-3; no clear D. Trimming removed 0 bases from V and 1 base from J, with 9 bases in between. The CDR3 runs to 15 residues. Germline CDR1 reads SGDLS; CDR2 reads YYNGEE. The CDR3 reads CASSVGVGRTDTQYF. The CDR3 DNA follows: TGTGCCAGCAGCGTAGGCGTCGGTCGCACAGATACGCAGTATTTT.

This clonotype came up many times. The rearrangement links TRBV9 to TRBJ2-2; 7 bases map to TRBD1. V trimming: 4 bases; J trimming: 1 base; junction bases outside the gene matches: 10. CDR3 length equals 17 residues. Germline V gene lookup returns CDR1 SGDLS and CDR2 YYNGEE. DNA for the CDR3: TGTGCCAGCAGCACAAGATCGAGACAGGGGAACACCGGGGAGCTGTTTTTT. This encodes CASSTRSRQGNTGELFF.

This clonotype was counted at least ten times. The rearrangement joins TRBV9 to TRBJ1-3, with D maybe TRBD1 (6 bases). CDR1 is SGDLS and CDR2 is YYNGEE in the germline V gene. The CDR3 has 16 residues. Trimming removed 0 bases from V and 0 bases from J, with 10 bases in between. In nucleotides, the CDR3 is TGTGCCAGCAGCGTAGCAGGGGCCTACTCTGGAAACACCATATATTTT. This translates into CASSVAGAYSGNTIYF.

This clonotype showed up many times. CDR3 protein: CASSTRQGAGADTQYF. CDR3 nucleotide sequence: TGTGCCAGCAGCACCCGACAGGGGGCAGGTGCAGATACGCAGTATTTT. The V and J genes are TRBV9 and TRBJ2-3; TRBD1 matches at 10 bases. The germline V gene has CDR1 SGDLS and CDR2 YYNGEE. The J segment lost 4 bases and the V segment lost 4 bases, leaving 9 bases of the junction unmatched. The CDR3 is 16 amino acids.

The sample holds many counts of this clonotype. DNA of the CDR3: TGTGCCAGCAGCGTAGGGGTATCTTCCTACGAGCAGTACTTC. This encodes CASSVGVSSYEQYF. This rearrangement joins TRBV9 to TRBJ2-7; no definite D call. V lost 0 bases to trimming and J lost 1 base, with 8 bases between them. CDR3 length: 14 amino acids. Looked up from germline, CDR1 is SGDLS and CDR2 is YYNGEE. Full variable domain (outside the CDR3, taken from reference TRBV9 and TRBJ2-7): DSGVTQTPKHLITATGQRVTLRCSPRSGDLSVYWYQQSLDQGLQFLIQYYNGEERAKGNILERFSAQQFPDLHSELNLSSLELGDSALYFCASSVGVSSYEQYFGPGTRLTVT.

This clonotype has a count of ten or more. J is TRBJ2-3 and V is TRBV9; tentatively, D is TRBD1 or TRBD2 (5 bases each). The CDR3 has 13 amino acids. Germline CDR1 SGDLS, CDR2 YYNGEE. The germline V and J ends were trimmed by 5 bases and 4 bases, with 11 bases remaining between them. CDR3 bases: TGTGCCAGCAGAGCTGGGGGTGCAGATACGCAGTATTTT. Protein: CASRAGGADTQYF. Full variable domain (missing parts from reference TRBV9 and TRBJ2-3): DSGVTQTPKHLITATGQRVTLRCSPRSGDLSVYWYQQSLDQGLQFLIQYYNGEERAKGNILERFSAQQFPDLHSELNLSSLELGDSALYFCASRAGGADTQYFGPGTRLTVL.

There are many counts of this clonotype. The chain carries TRBV9 and TRBJ1-6; 9 bases fit TRBD1. The CDR3 covers 15 residues. Germline V gene sequence: CDR1 SGDLS, CDR2 YYNGEE. The V and J ends lost 4 bases and 6 bases, in that order; junction bases with no gene match: 5. The CDR3 here is CASSPRQGGNSPLHF. The CDR3, as DNA: TGTGCCAGCAGCCCCCGACAGGGGGGTAATTCACCCCTCCACTTT.

The sample holds many counts of this clonotype. V usage is TRBV9 and J usage is TRBJ1-4; TRBD1 agrees at 11 bases. V lost 3 bases and J lost 0; bases outside the gene matches: 4. The germline gives CDR1 SGDLS, CDR2 YYNGEE. This CDR3 contains 17 residues. The CDR3 nucleotides are TGTGCCAGCAGCGGGGGACAGGGGGGCCCAACTAATGAAAAACTGTTTTTT. Amino acid sequence: CASSGGQGGPTNEKLFF.

This clonotype has at least ten counts. The chain joins TRBV9 to TRBJ2-2; 12 bases map to TRBD2. Germline loops: CDR1 SGDLS, CDR2 YYNGEE. CDR3 length equals 19 residues. V dropped 2 bases and J dropped 6; count of bases not matched to a gene: 14. The chain's CDR3 is CASSVFLRPSGGVAGELFF. The DNA for the CDR3 is TGTGCCAGCAGCGTCTTCCTGCGCCCTAGCGGGGGGGTCGCCGGGGAGCTGTTTTTT. The whole variable domain, filled in from reference TRBV9 and TRBJ2-2, reads DSGVTQTPKHLITATGQRVTLRCSPRSGDLSVYWYQQSLDQGLQFLIQYYNGEERAKGNILERFSAQQFPDLHSELNLSSLELGDSALYFCASSVFLRPSGGVAGELFFGEGSRLTVL.

This clonotype was recorded at least ten times. This rearrangement joins TRBV9 to TRBJ1-6, with D possibly being TRBD1 (6 bases). The CDR3 consists of 15 residues. CDR1 and CDR2 from the germline V gene are SGDLS and YYNGEE. V was clipped by 7 bases and J by 7 bases, with 18 bases between them. The CDR3 DNA follows: TGTGCCAGCCGTTCCGAGACAGGTCAGAATTCACCCCTCCACTTT. Translation: CASRSETGQNSPLHF.

This clonotype was recorded many times. CDR3 sequence: CASSNPPPDTQYF. CDR3 nucleotides: TGTGCCAGCAGCAACCCCCCCCCAGATACGCAGTATTTT. The genes are TRBV9 and TRBJ2-3; D uncertain. Germline CDR1 and CDR2: SGDLS and YYNGEE. With 4 bases removed from V and 4 bases from J, the gap between germline ends came to 10 bases. There are 13 residues in the CDR3.

This clonotype came up many times. The rearrangement uses TRBV9 and TRBJ1-2; D remains unclear. This CDR3 has 14 amino acids. Per the germline V gene, CDR1 is SGDLS and CDR2 is YYNGEE. Trimming shortened V by 1 base and J by 3 bases, and 10 bases separated the two germline ends. The CDR3 spells CASSVNGVHYGYTF. In DNA form, the CDR3 reads TGTGCCAGCAGCGTAAACGGCGTCCACTATGGCTACACCTTC.

Relative to its sample, this clonotype is medium-sized (0.01 to 0.1%). This chain joins TRBV9 and TRBJ1-6, with 9 bases that match TRBD1. Germline V gives CDR1 SGDLS, CDR2 YYNGEE. This CDR3 is 15 amino acids long. The junction had 7 bases not matched to a gene; V was cut back by 7 bases and J by 5 bases. The chain's CDR3 is CASGTGTMDNSPLHF. In DNA form, the CDR3 reads TGTGCCAGCGGGACAGGGACGATGGATAATTCACCCCTCCACTTT.

Many counts were recorded for this clonotype. The J gene is TRBJ2-6, the V gene TRBV9; 9 positions match TRBD1. V was clipped by 0 bases and J by 0 bases; unmatched bases: 4. Germline CDR1 and CDR2: SGDLS and YYNGEE. There are 18 residues in the CDR3. As DNA, the CDR3 is TGTGCCAGCAGCGTAGGACAGGGGGTACTCTCTGGGGCCAACGTCCTGACTTTC. Translating it yields CASSVGQGVLSGANVLTF.

This clonotype was seen repeatedly, ten times or more. The genes are TRBV9 and TRBJ1-1, with D perhaps matching TRBD1 (5 bases). Trimming removed 3 bases at V and 1 base at J, with 13 bases between. This CDR3 region has 15 residues. CDR1 and CDR2 from the germline V gene are SGDLS and YYNGEE. CDR3 nucleotides: TGTGCCAGCAGCGGGGGGGACGGGGGGAACACTGAAGCTTTCTTT. Translating it yields CASSGGDGGNTEAFF.

This clonotype was found many times. V is TRBV9 and J is TRBJ1-1; D not certain. Deletions cut 1 base from V and 2 bases from J, with 9 bases between. Germline CDR1 and CDR2: SGDLS and YYNGEE. This CDR3 has 14 residues. CDR3 amino acids: CASSVTPSNTEAFF. Written as DNA, the CDR3 is TGTGCCAGCAGCGTAACCCCTTCAAACACTGAAGCTTTCTTT.

This clonotype was detected many times. The J gene is TRBJ2-3, the V gene TRBV9, with 11 nucleotides matching TRBD2. The junction had 7 bases not matched to a gene; V was cut back by 2 bases and J by 5 bases. The germline V gene encodes CDR1 SGDLS and CDR2 YYNGEE. CDR3 size: 16 residues. DNA for the CDR3: TGTGCCAGCAGCGTTCTAGCGGGGGGCCATGGAGATACGCAGTATTTT. This codes for CASSVLAGGHGDTQYF. The full variable domain, rest sourced from reference TRBV9 and TRBJ2-3, is DSGVTQTPKHLITATGQRVTLRCSPRSGDLSVYWYQQSLDQGLQFLIQYYNGEERAKGNILERFSAQQFPDLHSELNLSSLELGDSALYFCASSVLAGGHGDTQYFGPGTRLTVL.

The chain recombines TRBV9 with TRBJ2-3; 11 nucleotides agree with TRBD2. The CDR3 is 18 residues long. The germline gives CDR1 SGDLS, CDR2 YYNGEE. V lost 0 bases, J lost 4 bases, and 10 bases stayed unmatched. Written as DNA, the CDR3 is TGTGCCAGCAGCGTAGATCCTAGCGGGAGGATTAGTGCAGATACGCAGTATTTT. Translating gives CASSVDPSGRISADTQYF.

This clonotype has at least ten counts. V and J are TRBV9 and TRBJ2-2; D possibly uses TRBD1 or TRBD2 (6 bases each). Trimming left V 6 bases short and J 5 bases short, with 14 bases between. Looked up from germline, CDR1 is SGDLS and CDR2 is YYNGEE. The CDR3 has 14 amino acids. CDR3: CASTKGGSTGELFF. The CDR3 coding sequence is TGTGCCAGCACTAAAGGGGGGTCTACCGGGGAGCTGTTTTTT.